This T cell receptor (beta chain) was captured in a study of blood T cell repertoires in COVID-19. The wider study: T cells, B-cell-depleted T cells, or PBMCs supplied cDNA or gDNA.

The germline CDR1 and CDR2 sequences are SGDLS and YYNGEE. The CDR3 consists of 14 residues. J lost 12 bases, V lost 3 bases, and 9 bases had no gene match. As originally analysed: Reference gene primer amplification in the assay estimated nucleated cell counts. Here immunoSEQ multiplex PCR was the method, and the copy in TCRdb shows in-frame clones only, minus some. That table furnishes V, J and clone size, whereas the DNA furnished D and trimming. The sample consists of hundreds of thousands of clones, 85% to 90% of them appearing once. V and J are TRBV9 and TRBJ2-7, with TRBD2 matching over 13 bases. The sequence came from a woman aged 50 to 60 who had recovered from COVID-19. Specimen: PBMCs or T cells enriched from blood (not recorded which). The CDR3 coding sequence is TGTGCCAGCAGCGCCGGGACTAGCGGGAATGTGATGTACTTC. This encodes CASSAGTSGNVMYF. The variable domain in full, with the rest retrieved from reference TRBV9 and TRBJ2-7, is DSGVTQTPKHLITATGQRVTLRCSPRSGDLSVYWYQQSLDQGLQFLIQYYNGEERAKGNILERFSAQQFPDLHSELNLSSLELGDSALYFCASSAGTSGNVMYFGPGTRLTVT.